This entry lists 27 T cell receptor beta chains sequenced from one sample in a study of technical replicates of blood from a few donors. Using immunoSEQ multiplex PCR, the repertoire was profiled, and TCRdb retains in-frame clones only, with some absent. The sample records roughly 59,000 clones, approximately 86% being singletons. Input material: PBMCs. The source is a human donor in good health. Some clones in this sample may be carry-over from other donors' samples.

The chain employs TRBV27 and TRBJ2-7, with D possibly matching TRBD1 (5 bases). The CDR3 contains 15 residues. The V end lost 3 bases, the J end lost 5 bases, and 17 bases lay between the germline ends. Germline CDR1 MNHEY, CDR2 SMNVEV (reference sequence). The CDR3 reads CASSFSRTLFHEQYF. CDR3 DNA sequence: TGTGCCAGCAGTTTCTCCCGGACACTATTCCACGAGCAGTACTTC.

This sequence joins TRBV2 and TRBJ1-6; perhaps TRBD1 as D (5 bases). This CDR3 spans 15 amino acids. Trimming removed 8 bases from V and 1 base from J, with 12 bases in between. Germline CDR1 SNHLY, CDR2 FYNNEI. In DNA, the CDR3 is TGTGCCAGCGGGGCTTCTCAGTCCTATAATTCACCCCTCCACTTT. Protein product: CASGASQSYNSPLHF.

This chain joins TRBV5-4 and TRBJ2-2; TRBD2 agrees at 9 bases. Trimming took 4 bases from V and 7 from J; bases not matched to a gene: 11. The CDR3 covers 16 residues. Looked up from germline, CDR1 is SGHNT and CDR2 is YYREEE (reference sequence). The CDR3 reads CASSLLLAGGNGELFF. CDR3 DNA: TGTGCCAGCAGCCTCCTACTGGCGGGAGGGAACGGGGAGCTGTTTTTT. The whole variable domain, filled in from reference TRBV5-4 and TRBJ2-2, reads ETGVTQSPTHLIKTRGQQVTLRCSSQSGHNTVSWYQQALGQGPQFIFQYYREEENGRGNFPPRFSGLQFPNYSSELNVNALELDDSALYLCASSLLLAGGNGELFFGEGSRLTVL.

The chain recombines TRBV7-9 with TRBJ1-5, with a tentative D call TRBD1 (6 bases). CDR3 length: 15 amino acids. The V gene's germline CDR1 is SEHNR and CDR2 FQNEAQ (reference sequence). The germline V and J ends were trimmed by 5 bases and 7 bases, with 18 bases remaining between them. The CDR3 here is CASSKPGTSNQPQHF. As DNA, the CDR3 is TGTGCCAGCAGCAAGCCGGGGACATCGAACCAGCCCCAGCATTTT.

The CDR3 bases are TGTGCCAGCAGCCCCGAGAATACCTTAGAGCAGTACTTC. It is translated as CASSPENTLEQYF. The chain recombines TRBV7-2 with TRBJ2-7, with D hard to call. V was trimmed by 5 bases and J by 7 bases, leaving 15 bases between them. The CDR3 sequence is 13 residues long. The germline CDR1 and CDR2 sequences are SGHTA and FQGNSA.

This chain joins TRBV6-6 and TRBJ1-2, with D perhaps matching TRBD1 (5 bases). The CDR3 loop spans 14 amino acids. Germline V lookup: CDR1 MNHNY, CDR2 SVGAGI (reference sequence). V lost 2 bases and J 2 bases, leaving 9 bases between the germline ends. The CDR3 sequence: CASSYGATNYGYTF. In DNA form, the CDR3 reads TGTGCCAGCAGTTACGGGGCCACCAACTATGGCTACACCTTC.

The V and J genes are TRBV13 and TRBJ2-7, with 7 positions matching TRBD1. Trimming cost V 5 bases and J 5 bases; bases outside gene matches: 6. The germline gives CDR1 PRHDT, CDR2 FYEKMQ (reference sequence). The CDR3 is 13 amino acids. CDR3 amino acids: CASSRDRAHEQYF. The CDR3 DNA reads TGTGCCAGCAGCAGAGACAGGGCCCACGAGCAGTACTTC.

This clone was seen only a few times. The chain combines TRBV6-4 with TRBJ2-2; 7 nucleotides agree with TRBD2. Germline V lookup: CDR1 MRHNA, CDR2 SNTAGT. The junction had 3 bases not matched to a gene; V was cut back by 6 bases and J by 5 bases. CDR3 size: 13 residues. The CDR3 region is CASRGGGTGELFF. CDR3 coding DNA: TGTGCCAGCAGAGGCGGGGGAACCGGGGAGCTGTTTTTT.

The V gene is TRBV25-1, the J gene TRBJ2-2; D possibly corresponds to TRBD1 (5 bases). V was shortened by 3 bases and J by 1 base, with 6 bases between the two germline ends. Germline values: CDR1 MGHDK, CDR2 SYGVNS. The CDR3 runs to 14 residues. The CDR3 here is CASSDRGNTGELFF. The CDR3 coding sequence is TGTGCCAGCAGTGATAGGGGGAACACCGGGGAGCTGTTTTTT. The entire variable domain, with the rest obtained from reference TRBV25-1 and TRBJ2-2, is as follows: EADIYQTPRYLVIGTGKKITLECSQTMGHDKMYWYQQDPGMELHLIHYSYGVNSTEKGDLSSESTVSRIRTEHFPLTLESARPSHTSQYLCASSDRGNTGELFFGEGSRLTVL.

This chain links TRBV2 with TRBJ2-1; TRBD2 matches 8 bases. Germline V CDR1 and CDR2: SNHLY, FYNNEI. The CDR3 is 15 amino acids. With 6 bases clipped from V and 5 bases from J, the junction kept 9 bases outside the gene matches. The CDR3 spells CASSPLAGGNNEQFF. CDR3 bases: TGTGCCAGCAGCCCTCTAGCGGGTGGGAACAATGAGCAGTTCTTC.

The CDR3 coding sequence is TGCGCCAGCAGCCAAGGCCACGGGGGGTTTAATGAAAAACTGTTTTTT. Its protein product is CASSQGHGGFNEKLFF. The chain recombines TRBV4-1 with TRBJ1-4; the D gene is possibly TRBD1 (5 bases). There are 16 residues in the CDR3. Trimming shortened V by 1 base and J by 4 bases, and 13 bases separated the two germline ends. Germline values: CDR1 MGHRA, CDR2 YSYEKL.

J is TRBJ2-5 and V is TRBV2, with D tentatively TRBD2 (5 bases). Per the germline V gene, CDR1 is SNHLY and CDR2 is FYNNEI. Trimming cost V 6 bases and J 4 bases, with 15 bases left between them. The CDR3 runs to 14 residues. The chain's CDR3 is CASRGGLVPETQYF. CDR3 DNA sequence: TGTGCCAGCAGGGGCGGGCTTGTACCAGAGACCCAGTACTTC.

V and J are TRBV7-9 and TRBJ2-5, with TRBD1 identical over 9 bases. The CDR3 has 13 residues. Per germline, CDR1 SEHNR and CDR2 FQNEAQ (reference sequence). J was trimmed by 1 base and V by 8 bases; bases with no gene match: 2. In nucleotides, the CDR3 is TGTGCCAGCGCGGACAGGGGCCAAGAGACCCAGTACTTC. It translates to CASADRGQETQYF. Filled out from reference TRBV7-9 and TRBJ2-5, the complete variable domain reads DTGVSQNPRHKITKRGQNVTFRCDPISEHNRLYWYRQTLGQGPEFLTYFQNEAQLEKSRLLSDRFSAERPKGSFSTLEIQRTEQGDSAMYLCASADRGQETQYFGPGTRLLVL.

The count of this clone is one. The chain couples TRBV5-1 to TRBJ2-5; tentatively, D is TRBD2 (5 bases). Per the germline V gene, CDR1 is SGHRS and CDR2 is YFSETQ. This CDR3 is 14 amino acids long. V was pared by 0 bases and J by 9 bases, with 15 bases between. The CDR3 bases are TGCGCCAGCAGCTTGGGTGGGGTGGAGGACGCCCAGTACTTC. Translated: CASSLGGVEDAQYF.

This clone was found a few times. This sequence joins TRBV29-1 and TRBJ1-1; TRBD1 aligns across 10 bases. CDR3 length: 12 residues. The V segment lost 7 bases and the J segment 7 bases; nucleotides outside the gene matches: 6. Germline lookup yields CDR1 SQVTM and CDR2 ANQGSEA. The CDR3 sequence: CSGRQGASEAFF. The CDR3 region has the DNA TGCAGCGGCAGACAGGGGGCTAGTGAAGCTTTCTTT.

The CDR3 coding sequence is TGTGCCAGCAGCTTGCAGCGGGCAACAAGGGAGCAGTACTTC. Translation gives CASSLQRATREQYF. This chain joins TRBV5-5 and TRBJ2-7; D possibly corresponds to TRBD2 (6 bases). V shed 1 base and J shed 7 bases, with 15 bases lying between them. The length of the CDR3 is 14 residues. Germline CDR1 is SGHKS and CDR2 is YYEKEE (reference sequence).

The chain employs TRBV5-1 and TRBJ2-3; 12 bases align to TRBD2. Germline lookup yields CDR1 SGHRS and CDR2 YFSETQ. The CDR3 has 18 residues. With V trimmed by 4 bases and J by 3 bases, 12 bases remained unmatched. CDR3 nucleotides: TGCGCCAGCAGCCCGATCCCCCTGACTAGCGGGAGAACAGATACGCAGTATTTT. Protein: CASSPIPLTSGRTDTQYF.

The CDR3 loop reads CASSFPNQETQYF. The CDR3 nucleotides read TGTGCCAGCAGCTTTCCAAACCAAGAGACCCAGTACTTC. This chain links TRBV13 with TRBJ2-5; D uncertain. CDR1 is PRHDT and CDR2 is FYEKMQ in the germline V gene (reference sequence). CDR3 length: 13 amino acids. Trimming left V 3 bases short and J 0 bases short, with 5 bases between. The variable domain in full, with the rest retrieved from reference TRBV13 and TRBJ2-5, is AAGVIQSPRHLIKEKRETATLKCYPIPRHDTVYWYQQGPGQDPQFLISFYEKMQSDKGSIPDRFSAQQFSDYHSELNMSSLELGDSALYFCASSFPNQETQYFGPGTRLLVL.

The CDR3 spells CAISESRGQPGELFF. CDR3 nucleotides: TGTGCCATCAGTGAGTCGAGGGGACAACCCGGGGAGCTGTTTTTT. The chain employs TRBV10-3 and TRBJ2-2; perhaps TRBD1 as D (6 bases). V was trimmed by 0 bases and J by 6 bases, leaving 11 bases between them. The V gene's germline CDR1 is ENHRY and CDR2 SYGVKD. This CDR3 has 15 residues.

The rearrangement links TRBV19 to TRBJ1-5, with 7 bases aligning to TRBD1. This CDR3 contains 15 residues. Germline trimming cut 5 bases from V and 2 bases from J; bases unmatched to any gene: 6. CDR1 and CDR2 (germline): LNHDA, SQIVND (reference sequence). The CDR3 DNA is TGTGCCAGTAGTCCCCTGGGGACAGGCAATCAGCCCCAGCATTTT. Translated, it gives CASSPLGTGNQPQHF.

This clone showed up just a few times. The V and J genes are TRBV30 and TRBJ1-2; 11 bases are a match to TRBD1. The CDR3 is made up of 14 amino acids. V shed 2 bases and J 2 bases; nucleotides not matched to a gene: 1. The germline CDR1 and CDR2 sequences are GTSNPN and SVGIG (reference sequence). The CDR3 spells CAWSRDRGNYGYTF. The CDR3 bases are TGTGCCTGGAGTCGGGACAGGGGGAACTATGGCTACACCTTC.

This clone was seen a handful of times. This chain connects TRBV6-1 to TRBJ1-1; no clear D gene. The CDR3 runs 13 residues. Between the trimmed V and J ends, which lost 5 bases and 6 bases, there was a span of 13 bases. Germline V gene lookup returns CDR1 MNHNS and CDR2 SASEGT. The CDR3 reads CASSLGPLAEAFF. The CDR3 nucleotides are TGTGCCAGCAGTCTCGGTCCTTTGGCTGAAGCTTTCTTT.

J is TRBJ1-5 and V is TRBV30; D call uncertain. Trimming took off 1 base at V and 5 bases at J, with 12 bases between the two ends. This CDR3 region has 14 residues. Germline CDR1 and CDR2: GTSNPN and SVGIG (reference sequence). The CDR3 DNA sequence: TGTGCCTGGAGTGGTAGCTCTCTTGATCAGCCCCAGCATTTT. It is translated as CAWSGSSLDQPQHF. The whole variable domain, remainder taken from reference TRBV30 and TRBJ1-5, is SQTIHQWPATLVQPVGSPLSLECTVEGTSNPNLYWYRQAAGRGLQLLFYSVGIGQISSEVPQNLSASRPQDRQFILSSKKLLLSDSGFYLCAWSGSSLDQPQHFGDGTRLSIL.

The chain recombines TRBV4-2 with TRBJ2-7; 8 positions agree with TRBD2. J lost 5 bases, V lost 0 bases, and 9 bases had no gene match. The V gene's germline CDR1 is LGHNA and CDR2 YNFKEQ. There are 16 residues in the CDR3. CDR3 sequence (DNA): TGTGCCAGCAGCCAAGAAGTAACTAGCGGATTTAACGAGCAGTACTTC. Protein sequence: CASSQEVTSGFNEQYF.

The chain carries TRBV5-8 and TRBJ2-1; D uncertain. CDR1 SGHTS and CDR2 YDEGEE come from the germline V gene. The V and J ends lost 4 bases and 10 bases respectively, with 21 bases between them. CDR3 length: 15 residues. The CDR3 DNA is TGTGCCAGCAGCGCGCCTAGTGGATCCCCGTACGAGCAGTTCTTC. Protein: CASSAPSGSPYEQFF. Based on the CDR3 plus reference TRBV5-8 and TRBJ2-1, the full variable domain is EAGVTQSPTHLIKTRGQQATLRCSPISGHTSVYWYQQALGLGLQFLLWYDEGEERNRGNFPPRFSGRQFPNYSSELNVNALELEDSALYLCASSAPSGSPYEQFFGPGTRLTVL.

The genes are TRBV2 and TRBJ2-2, with 7 nucleotides matching TRBD1. CDR3 length: 15 residues. Unmatched junction bases numbered 9, after V lost 4 bases and J lost 7 bases. Germline loops: CDR1 SNHLY, CDR2 FYNNEI. CDR3: CASSVPPTGIGELFF. CDR3 DNA: TGTGCCAGCAGTGTCCCGCCGACAGGGATCGGGGAGCTGTTTTTT. Supplemented by reference TRBV2 and TRBJ2-2, the full variable domain reads EPEVTQTPSHQVTQMGQEVILRCVPISNHLYFYWYRQILGQKVEFLVSFYNNEISEKSEIFDDQFSVERPDGSNFTLKIRSTKLEDSAMYFCASSVPPTGIGELFFGEGSRLTVL.

This chain joins TRBV5-6 and TRBJ1-1, with a weak D call TRBD1 (6 bases). The CDR3 contains 14 residues. Between the trimmed V and J ends, which lost 5 bases and 0 bases, there was a span of 11 bases. Germline V lookup: CDR1 SGHDT, CDR2 YYEEEE. The DNA of the CDR3 is TGTGCCAGCAGTACACAGGGATTGAACACTGAAGCTTTCTTT. Its protein is CASSTQGLNTEAFF.